The present T cell receptor beta chain was sequenced within a study of OX40 agonist ivuxolimab in advanced cancers. Findings of the study overall: Among patients with partial responses at 0.1-3.0 mg/kg, clonal expansion was among the lowest.

As concerns this clone: What it recognizes is unknown.

This table comes from immunoSEQ multiplex PCR, and its TCRdb copy is limited to in-frame clones, with some not included. The sample has approximately 77,000 clones; 91% are singletons. Unmatched junction bases numbered 6, after V lost 5 bases and J lost 4 bases. Germline CDR1 reads MRHNA; CDR2 reads SNTAGT. The length of the CDR3 is 16 residues. The chain has TRBV6-4 and TRBJ2-2; 11 bases fit TRBD2. Sequencing was performed on CD4+ or CD8+ T cells sorted from blood, taken in a trial of the OX40 agonist ivuxolimab. The clonotype originates from an adult with an advanced solid tumor such as melanoma, head and neck, liver or kidney cancer. The CDR3 bases are TGTGCCAGCAGTTTCCGACTAGCGGGGTTCACCGGGGAGCTGTTTTTT. Translation: CASSFRLAGFTGELFF.